This T cell receptor beta chain was found in a study of response to subunit inactivated influenza vaccine. General study findings and limits: New T cells are recruited in small numbers by each seasonal influenza vaccination, according to the authors' suggestion.

This CDR3 is built from 16 residues. Trimming took 0 bases from V and 0 from J; bases not matched to a gene: 4. TCRdb fed the RT-PCR reads into MiXCR, producing one record per CDR3 protein. The data show about 500,000 distinct CDR3 sequences, roughly 7.9% seen once. This clonotype was seen ten or more times. The antigen remains unidentified. This material consisted of PBMCs from blood, taken about 24 months after vaccination. This clonotype originated in a man between 50 and 70 years old who received an inactivated influenza vaccine. J is TRBJ2-7 and V is TRBV12-3 or TRBV12-4, with TRBD1 identical over 8 bases. CDR3 loop: CASSLARGQVSYEQYF. The DNA for the CDR3 is TGTGCCAGCAGTTTAGCTCGGGGACAGGTCTCCTACGAGCAGTACTTC.